This record covers a single TCR beta chain. What it binds is unknown. The use of a sample-barcoded 5' primer and a J-beta primer mix characterized a second PCR of roughly 6 to 11 cycles. A template-switch adaptor that had 12 random nucleotides put a tag on each cDNA molecule. TCRdb re-derived calls from the 5' RACE reads in MiXCR, one entry per CDR3 protein. The sample comprises about 1.4 million distinct CDR3 sequences, around 55% of which are singletons, and over 6.5% rests with the top ten. These data come from a study of blood T cells in healthy people across ages. Study observations and caveats: Roughly linear declines in TCR beta diversity per million T cells occurred with age. The percentage of naive T cells correlated strongly with TCR beta diversity.

Sample: blood. This TCR was recovered from a man between 18 and 29 years old in good health.

In DNA form, the CDR3 reads TGTGCCAGCAGCTTCGTGTACTCCATTTATACGCAGTATTTT. Its protein product is CASSFVYSIYTQYF. The chain couples TRBV5-6 to TRBJ2-3; D call uncertain. The CDR3 spans 14 residues. The V and J ends lost 2 bases and 7 bases respectively, with 14 bases between them. From germline, CDR1 is SGHDT and CDR2 YYEEEE.